The present T cell receptor (beta chain) was sequenced within a study of regulatory T cells in long-lasting Graves disease. The time point denotes: newly diagnosed GD, antithyroid drugs for less than 3 months. RNA extracted from PBMCs served as the sequencing template. The CDR3 spans 14 residues. V lost 5 bases, J lost 2 bases, and 13 bases lay in between. Germline CDR1 and CDR2: SEHNR and FQNEAQ (reference sequence). This clonotype appeared many times. Relying on iRepertoire HTBI primers and Arm-PCR of CDR3 regions, the team built TCR beta libraries. TCRdb reanalysed the multiplex PCR reads using MiXCR and keeps one entry per CDR3 protein. The sample has around 450,000 distinct CDR3 sequences; 15% to 20% are singletons. The data were also submitted as part of a second study, on T cells in Graves' hyperthyroidism and ophthalmopathy. That paper notes: A first-round RT-PCR of the TCR CDR3 used the HTBI primer set. The authors' 13 V-J model separated ophthalmopathy from stable hyperthyroidism.

This TCR was recovered from a man aged 40-55 years with Graves disease. The gene calls are TRBV7-9 and TRBJ2-7; D uncertain. Material: peripheral blood mononuclear cells (PBMCs), obtained at new diagnosis, from a patient treated with antithyroid drugs. DNA of the CDR3: TGTGCCAGCAGCCCGAGGTACAGTGCCTACGAGCAGTACTTC. It encodes CASSPRYSAYEQYF.